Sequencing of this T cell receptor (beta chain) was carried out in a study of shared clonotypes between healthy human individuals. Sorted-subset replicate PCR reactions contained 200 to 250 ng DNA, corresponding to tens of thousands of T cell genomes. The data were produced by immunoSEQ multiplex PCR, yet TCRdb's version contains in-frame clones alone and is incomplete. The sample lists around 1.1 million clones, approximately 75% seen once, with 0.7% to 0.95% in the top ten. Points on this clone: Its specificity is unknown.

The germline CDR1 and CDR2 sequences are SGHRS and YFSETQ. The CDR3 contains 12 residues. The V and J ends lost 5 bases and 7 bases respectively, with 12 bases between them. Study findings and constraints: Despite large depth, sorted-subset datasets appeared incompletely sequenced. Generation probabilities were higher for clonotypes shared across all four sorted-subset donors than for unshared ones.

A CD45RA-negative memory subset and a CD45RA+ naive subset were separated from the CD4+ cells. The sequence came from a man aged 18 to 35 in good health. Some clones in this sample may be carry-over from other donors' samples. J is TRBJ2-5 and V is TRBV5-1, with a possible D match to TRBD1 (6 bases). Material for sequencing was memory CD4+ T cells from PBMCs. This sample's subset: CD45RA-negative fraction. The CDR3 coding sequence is TGCGCCAGCAGACAGGGTTCCGGGACCCAGTACTTC. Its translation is CASRQGSGTQYF.